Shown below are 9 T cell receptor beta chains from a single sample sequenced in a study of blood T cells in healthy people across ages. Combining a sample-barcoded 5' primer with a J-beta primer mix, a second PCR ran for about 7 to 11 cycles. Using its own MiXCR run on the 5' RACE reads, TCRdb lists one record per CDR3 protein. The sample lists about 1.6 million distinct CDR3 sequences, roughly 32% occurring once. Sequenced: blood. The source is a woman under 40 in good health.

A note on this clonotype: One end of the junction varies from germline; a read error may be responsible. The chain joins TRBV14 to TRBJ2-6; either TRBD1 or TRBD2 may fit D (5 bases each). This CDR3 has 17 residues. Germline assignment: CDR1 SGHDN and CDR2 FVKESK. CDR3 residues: CASSPGTARAGADVLTF. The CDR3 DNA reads TGTGCCAGCAGCCCCGGGACGGCTAGGGCTGGGGCCGACGTCCTGACTTTC.

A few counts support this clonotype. The DNA of the CDR3 is TGTGCCAGCAGTTTATACGGGTACAATGAGCAGTTCTTC. Residues: CASSLYGYNEQFF. The rearrangement links TRBV12-3 or TRBV12-4 to TRBJ2-1; unclear D gene. Trimming shortened V by 2 bases and J by 4 bases, and 6 bases separated the two germline ends. This CDR3 region has 13 residues.

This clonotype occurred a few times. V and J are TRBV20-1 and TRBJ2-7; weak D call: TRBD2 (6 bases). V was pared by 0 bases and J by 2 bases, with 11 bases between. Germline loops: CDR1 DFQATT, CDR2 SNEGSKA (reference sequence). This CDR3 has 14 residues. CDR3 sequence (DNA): TGCAGTGCTAGAGAACTGGCGGGGACCTACGAGCAGTACTTC. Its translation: CSARELAGTYEQYF.

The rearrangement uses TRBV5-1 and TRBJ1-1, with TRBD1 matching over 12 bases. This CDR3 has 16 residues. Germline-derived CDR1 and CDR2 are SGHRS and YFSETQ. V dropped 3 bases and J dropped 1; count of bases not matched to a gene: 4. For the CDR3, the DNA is TGCGCCAGCAGCTACGGGACAGGGGGCCGGAACACTGAAGCTTTCTTT. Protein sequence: CASSYGTGGRNTEAFF.

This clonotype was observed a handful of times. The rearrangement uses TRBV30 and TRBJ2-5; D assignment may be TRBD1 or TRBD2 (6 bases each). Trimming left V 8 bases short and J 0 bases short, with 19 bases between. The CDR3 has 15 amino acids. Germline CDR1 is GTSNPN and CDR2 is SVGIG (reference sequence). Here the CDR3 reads CAAGGGNRYQETQYF. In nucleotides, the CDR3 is TGTGCCGCCGGAGGGGGAAATCGGTACCAAGAGACCCAGTACTTC.

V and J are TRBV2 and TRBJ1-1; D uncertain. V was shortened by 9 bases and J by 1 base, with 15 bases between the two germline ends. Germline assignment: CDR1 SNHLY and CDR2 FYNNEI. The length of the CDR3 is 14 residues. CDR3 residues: CARNPRSGNTEAFF. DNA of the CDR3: TGTGCCAGAAACCCCAGGTCGGGGAACACTGAAGCTTTCTTT.

CDR3 amino acids: CASSPRGGPTGSGANVLTF. In DNA, the CDR3 is TGTGCCAGCAGTCCACGCGGCGGCCCCACGGGGTCTGGGGCCAACGTCCTGACTTTC. V usage is TRBV27 and J usage is TRBJ2-6; TRBD2 is a possible D gene (5 bases). V lost 5 bases, J lost 1 base, and 21 bases lay in between. There are 19 residues in the CDR3. Germline V gives CDR1 MNHEY, CDR2 SMNVEV (reference sequence).

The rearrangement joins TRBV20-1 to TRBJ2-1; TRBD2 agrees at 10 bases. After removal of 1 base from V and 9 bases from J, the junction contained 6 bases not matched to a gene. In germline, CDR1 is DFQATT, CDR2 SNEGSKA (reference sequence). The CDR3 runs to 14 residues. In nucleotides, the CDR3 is TGCAGTGCTAGAGGGCTAGCGGGAGTTGCTGAGCAGTTCTTC. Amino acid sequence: CSARGLAGVAEQFF.

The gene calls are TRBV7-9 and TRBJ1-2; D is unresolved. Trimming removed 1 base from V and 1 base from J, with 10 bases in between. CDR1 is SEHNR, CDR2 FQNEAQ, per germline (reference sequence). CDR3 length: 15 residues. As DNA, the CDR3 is TGTGCCAGCAGCTTAGAGGGTCTGGGTAACTATGGCTACACCTTC. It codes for CASSLEGLGNYGYTF.